This T cell receptor beta chain is drawn from a study of response to subunit inactivated influenza vaccine. On this clonotype itself: The antigen is not known.

Study-wide findings and caveats: The study's authors posited that every seasonal influenza vaccination enlists few new T cells.

Using its own MiXCR run on the RT-PCR reads, TCRdb lists one record per CDR3 protein. Of about 800,000 distinct CDR3 sequences in the sample, less than 25% were seen once. Sequenced material: PBMCs from blood, taken about 5 days after vaccination. This TCR was recovered from a man aged 50 or older who received an inactivated influenza vaccine.

The CDR3 region has the DNA TGTGCCAGCAGCCCCACGAGTACTGGAAACACCATATATTTT. It translates to CASSPTSTGNTIYF. This chain uses TRBV9 with TRBJ1-3; D is unclear. The CDR3 runs to 14 residues. Germline loops: CDR1 SGDLS, CDR2 YYNGEE. V was cut by 4 bases and J by 2 bases, with 10 bases left in between.